This T cell receptor beta chain was found in a study of shared clonotypes between healthy human individuals. Repertoires were generated with immunoSEQ multiplex PCR, while TCRdb's copy carries only in-frame clones and drops some. The repertoire holds roughly 2,000,000 clones, with approximately 92% as singletons. Trimming cost V 6 bases and J 4 bases, with 19 bases left between them. The germline V gene has CDR1 SNHLY and CDR2 FYNNEI. The CDR3 has 16 amino acids. It was CD45RO-negative cells, positively selected for CCR7, that made up naive CD8 cells, with terminally differentiated effector memory CD45RA+ cells excluded.

This clonotype originated in a man aged 18 to 30 in good health. Some clones in this sample may be carry-over from other donors' samples. The chain combines TRBV2 with TRBJ1-5; no firm D call. Specimen: naive CD8+ T cells from PBMCs. The CDR3 DNA reads as TGTGCCAGCAGCTATCTCGACCATATGGGTAATCAGCCCCAGCATTTT. Translated: CASSYLDHMGNQPQHF.